This T cell receptor (beta chain) was documented in a study of blood T cell repertoires in COVID-19. Study-level background: The origin of the acute and convalescent COVID-19 samples was the United States, Italy and Spain. T cells, B-cell-depleted T cells, or PBMCs supplied cDNA or gDNA.

Authors' methods: Estimation of nucleated cell counts was performed using reference gene primer amplification. TCRdb keeps only in-frame clones here, not all; method: immunoSEQ multiplex PCR. V and J calls and clone size are as listed in that table; D and trimming were resolved from the DNA. The table lists roughly 31,000 clones, approximately 92% of them singletons. V lost 0 bases and J lost 4; bases outside the gene matches: 4. CDR3 length: 15 amino acids. CDR1 and CDR2 (germline): SGHRS, YFSETQ. This TCR came from a man older than 75 with acute or convalescent COVID-19. Sequencing used peripheral blood. This chain links TRBV5-1 with TRBJ2-7; the match to TRBD1 covers 10 bases. The CDR3 DNA reads as TGCGCCAGCAGCTTGGGACAGGGGGCGCAGTACGAGCAGTACTTC. It yields the protein CASSLGQGAQYEQYF.